The 22 T cell receptor beta chains below come from one sample, sequenced in a study of blood T cell repertoires in COVID-19. Profiling relied on immunoSEQ multiplex PCR, and the TCRdb table lists in-frame clones only, not all of them. The table shows some 150,000 clones, with 80% occurring only once. The material sequenced was peripheral blood. All receptors derive from a man between 60 and 75 years old with active or convalescent COVID-19.

The gene calls are TRBV9 and TRBJ2-1; TRBD1 matches 7 bases. J lost 5 bases, V lost 1 base, and 6 bases had no gene match. Per germline, CDR1 SGDLS and CDR2 YYNGEE. This CDR3 contains 15 residues. The CDR3 DNA sequence: TGTGCCAGCAGCGTAAGAGGGGGCTGGGACAATGAGCAGTTCTTC. It specifies CASSVRGGWDNEQFF.

The chain uses TRBV6-5 and TRBJ1-3; 9 bases align to TRBD1. Germline V gene data show CDR1 as MNHEY and CDR2 as SVGAGI. This CDR3 has 15 amino acids. With V trimmed by 6 bases and J by 0 bases, 3 bases remained unmatched. CDR3 bases: TGTGCCAGCAGCCGGGACAGGGACTCTGGAAACACCATATATTTT. Translating gives CASSRDRDSGNTIYF.

V usage is TRBV4-1 and J usage is TRBJ2-1, with 12 bases matching TRBD2. Germline CDR1 is MGHRA and CDR2 is YSYEKL. The CDR3 covers 16 residues. V was pared by 3 bases and J by 10 bases, with 10 bases of the junction left unmatched. In nucleotides, the CDR3 is TGCGCCAGCAGCCAGGGGGGACTAGCGGGCAAGGGCGAGCAGTTCTTC. Translating it yields CASSQGGLAGKGEQFF.

The genes are TRBV7-9 and TRBJ2-3; D perhaps matches TRBD2 (6 bases). Per germline, CDR1 SEHNR and CDR2 FQNEAQ (reference sequence). Trimming removed 5 bases at V and 3 bases at J, with 18 bases between. This CDR3 region has 16 residues. For the CDR3, the DNA is TGTGCCAGCAGCCATGGGGGGAGGCCTATAACAGATACGCAGTATTTT. Translating gives CASSHGGRPITDTQYF. Complete variable domain (other parts from reference TRBV7-9 and TRBJ2-3): DTGVSQNPRHKITKRGQNVTFRCDPISEHNRLYWYRQTLGQGPEFLTYFQNEAQLEKSRLLSDRFSAERPKGSFSTLEIQRTEQGDSAMYLCASSHGGRPITDTQYFGPGTRLTVL.

The chain is built from TRBV19 and TRBJ1-4; no firm D call. V gave up 11 bases and J gave up 6 bases, with 10 bases separating them. CDR3 length: 11 amino acids. Germline CDR1 is LNHDA and CDR2 is SQIVND (reference sequence). CDR3 residues: CASGRYEKLFF. CDR3 DNA sequence: TGTGCCTCCGGTCGCTATGAAAAACTGTTTTTT.

V is TRBV20-1 and J is TRBJ2-3; TRBD2 matches at 7 bases. Per germline, CDR1 DFQATT and CDR2 SNEGSKA (reference sequence). This CDR3 is built from 11 residues. Unmatched junction bases numbered 2, after V lost 5 bases and J lost 6 bases. The CDR3 nucleotides read TGCAGTGCTCTACTAGCGGATACGCAGTATTTT. It encodes CSALLADTQYF.

The rearrangement uses TRBV9 and TRBJ2-2; the D is unclear. The CDR3 spans 13 residues. Per germline, CDR1 SGDLS and CDR2 YYNGEE. The V and J ends lost 3 bases and 11 bases respectively, with 14 bases between them. The CDR3 DNA reads TGTGCCAGCAGCGACACGGCGTCGACAGAGCTGTTTTTT. Translation: CASSDTASTELFF.

This sequence joins TRBV7-9 and TRBJ1-1; D gene unclear. Germline loops: CDR1 SEHNR, CDR2 FQNEAQ (reference sequence). Trimming shortened V by 7 bases and J by 5 bases, and 20 bases separated the two germline ends. The CDR3 has 15 amino acids. This chain's CDR3 is CASTLEAVRATEAFF. CDR3 bases: TGTGCCAGCACCTTGGAGGCGGTGCGGGCTACTGAAGCTTTCTTT.

The chain recombines TRBV24-1 with TRBJ2-7, with 11 nucleotides matching TRBD2. Unmatched junction bases numbered 3, after V lost 1 base and J lost 2 bases. From germline, CDR1 is KGHDR and CDR2 SFDVKD. The CDR3 totals 16 residues. The CDR3 protein is CATSDLGTSGAYEQYF. The CDR3 region has the DNA TGTGCCACCAGTGATTTAGGGACTAGCGGAGCCTACGAGCAGTACTTC.

The chain is built from TRBV9 and TRBJ2-7; D is ambiguous. Germline assignment: CDR1 SGDLS and CDR2 YYNGEE. This CDR3 is 16 amino acids long. V dropped 0 bases and J dropped 2 bases, with 15 bases sitting between them. As DNA, the CDR3 is TGTGCCAGCAGCGTAGGAGCACCCTGGTTACCCTACGAGCAGTACTTC. Its translation is CASSVGAPWLPYEQYF. The entire variable domain, with the rest obtained from reference TRBV9 and TRBJ2-7, is as follows: DSGVTQTPKHLITATGQRVTLRCSPRSGDLSVYWYQQSLDQGLQFLIQYYNGEERAKGNILERFSAQQFPDLHSELNLSSLELGDSALYFCASSVGAPWLPYEQYFGPGTRLTVT.

This chain connects TRBV10-2 to TRBJ2-7; 9 bases agree with TRBD1. The CDR3 has 15 residues. V trimming: 1 base; J trimming: 4 bases; junction bases outside the gene matches: 5. The germline V gene encodes CDR1 WSHSY and CDR2 SAAADI. CDR3 amino acids: CASSELPGQGYEQYF. The DNA for the CDR3 is TGCGCCAGCAGTGAGTTGCCGGGACAGGGATACGAGCAGTACTTC.

The chain joins TRBV2 to TRBJ1-4; 7 nucleotides line up with TRBD1. The J segment lost 0 bases and the V segment lost 2 bases, leaving 0 bases of the junction unmatched. CDR1 is SNHLY and CDR2 is FYNNEI in the germline V gene. This CDR3 contains 15 residues. The CDR3 sequence: CASSETGATNEKLFF. The CDR3 coding sequence is TGTGCCAGCAGTGAAACAGGGGCAACTAATGAAAAACTGTTTTTT.

This clone has only one observation. The chain carries TRBV20-1 and TRBJ1-5, with D hard to call. V lost 1 base to trimming and J lost 11 bases, with 9 bases between them. The germline gives CDR1 DFQATT, CDR2 SNEGSKA (reference sequence). This CDR3 is 11 amino acids long. Here the CDR3 reads CSARGGEAQHF. The CDR3 DNA is TGCAGTGCTAGAGGAGGAGAAGCCCAGCATTTT.

The V call is TRBV28, the J call TRBJ1-1, with TRBD1 as a possible D gene (6 bases). Germline CDR1 and CDR2: MDHEN and SYDVKM. Trimming took 6 bases from V and 4 from J, leaving 9 bases between them. CDR3 size: 12 residues. The CDR3: CASREGGTEAFF. The CDR3 bases are TGTGCCAGCAGGGAAGGGGGCACTGAAGCTTTCTTT.

This clone was seen a single time. The chain couples TRBV10-3 to TRBJ2-5; a weak D match, TRBD1 (5 bases). This CDR3 region has 13 residues. Germline assignment: CDR1 ENHRY and CDR2 SYGVKD. Trimming removed 5 bases at V and 5 bases at J, with 12 bases between. In nucleotides, the CDR3 is TGTGCCATCAGTATAGGGGATGGCGAGACCCAGTACTTC. Protein sequence: CAISIGDGETQYF.

This sequence joins TRBV27 and TRBJ1-5; possible D gene TRBD1, 5 bases. The CDR3 sequence is 13 residues long. Germline loops: CDR1 MNHEY, CDR2 SMNVEV (reference sequence). Trimming removed 11 bases from V and 3 bases from J, with 14 bases in between. CDR3 DNA sequence: TGTGCCTCGTCCCACAGGAACAATCAGCCCCAGCATTTT. It codes for CASSHRNNQPQHF.

This clone was seen only a few times. This chain uses TRBV5-1 with TRBJ2-7; D might be TRBD1 (6 bases). The CDR3 runs 14 residues. V gave up 0 bases and J gave up 5 bases, with 12 bases separating them. CDR1 and CDR2 (germline): SGHRS, YFSETQ. CDR3 nucleotides: TGCGCCAGCAGCTTGGATCAGGGGATCCACGAGCAGTACTTC. It codes for CASSLDQGIHEQYF. The entire variable domain, with the rest obtained from reference TRBV5-1 and TRBJ2-7, is as follows: KAGVTQTPRYLIKTRGQQVTLSCSPISGHRSVSWYQQTPGQGLQFLFEYFSETQRNKGNFPGRFSGRQFSNSRSEMNVSTLELGDSALYLCASSLDQGIHEQYFGPGTRLTVT.

V gene TRBV5-4 combines with J gene TRBJ1-3; 8 bases are shared with TRBD1. The V and J ends lost 3 bases and 4 bases, in that order; junction bases with no gene match: 9. This CDR3 has 16 amino acids. The germline CDR1 and CDR2 sequences are SGHNT and YYREEE (reference sequence). In DNA form, the CDR3 reads TGTGCCAGCAGCTCAGGACAGGGTTTGTTAGGAAACACCATATATTTT. It yields the protein CASSSGQGLLGNTIYF.

The rearrangement links TRBV7-9 to TRBJ2-5; no definite D call. The CDR3 loop spans 12 amino acids. CDR1 is SEHNR and CDR2 is FQNEAQ in the germline V gene (reference sequence). Trimming took off 4 bases at V and 4 bases at J, with 7 bases between the two ends. CDR3 amino acids: CASSSLRETQYF. In DNA, the CDR3 is TGTGCCAGCAGCTCCCTTCGAGAGACCCAGTACTTC.

The chain couples TRBV10-3 to TRBJ1-3; D is undetermined. The V gene lost 10 bases and the J gene lost 4 bases, with 14 bases spanning the gap. The germline V gene has CDR1 ENHRY and CDR2 SYGVKD. CDR3 length: 13 residues. The CDR3 loop is CATSSVEGNTIYF. In DNA form, the CDR3 reads TGTGCCACCTCTTCTGTCGAGGGAAACACCATATATTTT.

This chain joins TRBV28 and TRBJ1-2; the D is unclear. V lost 6 bases and J 7 bases, leaving 15 bases between the germline ends. This CDR3 comprises 13 residues. CDR1 and CDR2 from the germline V gene are MDHEN and SYDVKM. The CDR3, as DNA: TGTGCCAGCAGGGAAGGAGTGACTCCTGGCTACACCTTC. Its translation: CASREGVTPGYTF.

The chain links TRBV19 to TRBJ1-2; 8 bases fit TRBD1. The germline CDR1 and CDR2 sequences are LNHDA and SQIVND (reference sequence). V trimming: 5 bases; J trimming: 1 base; junction bases outside the gene matches: 3. The CDR3 totals 14 residues. The CDR3, as DNA: TGTGCCAGTAGTTCACAGGGGGGTAACTATGGCTACACCTTC. It yields the protein CASSSQGGNYGYTF. Full variable domain (rest looked up from reference TRBV19 and TRBJ1-2): DGGITQSPKYLFRKEGQNVTLSCEQNLNHDAMYWYRQDPGQGLRLIYYSQIVNDFQKGDIAEGYSVSREKKESFPLTVTSAQKNPTAFYLCASSSQGGNYGYTFGSGTRLTVV.